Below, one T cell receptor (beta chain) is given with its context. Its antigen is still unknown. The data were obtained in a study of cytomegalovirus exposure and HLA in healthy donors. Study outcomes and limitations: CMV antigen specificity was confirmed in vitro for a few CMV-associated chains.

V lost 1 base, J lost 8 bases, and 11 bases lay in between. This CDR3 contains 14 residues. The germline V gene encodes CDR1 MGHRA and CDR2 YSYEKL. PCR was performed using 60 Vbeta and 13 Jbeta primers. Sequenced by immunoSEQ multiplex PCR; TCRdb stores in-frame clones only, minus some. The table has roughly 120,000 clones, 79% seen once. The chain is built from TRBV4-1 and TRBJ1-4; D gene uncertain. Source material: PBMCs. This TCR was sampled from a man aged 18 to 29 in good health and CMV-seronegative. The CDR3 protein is CASSQAPLGEKLFF. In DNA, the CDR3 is TGCGCCAGCAGCCAAGCCCCCCTTGGCGAAAAACTGTTTTTT.